The 24 T cell receptor beta chains in this list originate from one sample, sequenced in a study of early T cells in non-severe SARS-CoV-2 infection (dated by TCRdb to the early 2020s). Preparation of the library involved 5' RACE. Sequencing was performed on a NextSeq 500. TCRdb cleaned the public reads at Q25 with fastp, built clones with MiXCR and kept in-frame beta chains. Each CDR3 protein gets just one entry, which takes the most common genes and DNA from the rows behind it. Present in this sample are under 40,000 distinct CDR3 sequences, approximately 5.9% of which were seen just once. The top ten hold approximately 4.6% of the sample. The sample was whole blood. These receptors originate from an adult who was a healthcare worker with PCR-confirmed SARS-CoV-2 infection or an uninfected control (not recorded which).

The chain couples TRBV29-1 to TRBJ1-1, with D possibly matching TRBD1 (6 bases). This CDR3 has 13 amino acids. Germline assignment: CDR1 SQVTM and CDR2 ANQGSEA. Trimming stripped 4 bases from V and 1 base from J, with 10 bases between. CDR3: CSVANRANTEAFF. The CDR3 DNA is TGCAGCGTTGCAAACAGGGCGAACACTGAAGCTTTCTTT.

The sample holds a few counts of this clonotype. The V call is TRBV20-1, the J call TRBJ2-7, with TRBD1 as a possible D gene (5 bases). Germline CDR1 reads DFQATT; CDR2 reads SNEGSKA (reference sequence). Trimming stripped 3 bases from V and 3 bases from J, with 18 bases between. The CDR3 runs 15 residues. The CDR3 here is CSASSDRRGIYEQYF. In nucleotides, the CDR3 is TGCAGTGCTAGCTCAGACCGAAGGGGAATCTACGAGCAGTACTTC.

The rearrangement joins TRBV28 to TRBJ2-3; no firm D call. The V gene's germline CDR1 is MDHEN and CDR2 SYDVKM. The CDR3 covers 11 residues. V shed 7 bases and J shed 3 bases, with 5 bases lying between them. CDR3 sequence: CASTRTDTQYF. In DNA form, the CDR3 reads TGTGCCAGCACGAGAACAGATACGCAGTATTTT.

This clonotype was counted ten times or more. In DNA form, the CDR3 reads TGTGCCAGCAGCCAAGTTCGCGGGAGCTACAATGAGCAGTTCTTC. Translated: CASSQVRGSYNEQFF. V and J are TRBV3-1 and TRBJ2-1; TRBD2 matches 7 bases. V lost 1 base and J lost 3; bases outside the gene matches: 3. This CDR3 region has 15 residues. Germline V CDR1 and CDR2: LGHDT, YNNKEL (reference sequence).

On this clonotype: A single base separates this from a much larger clone, so it may be a read error. The gene calls are TRBV5-4 and TRBJ2-5, with D perhaps TRBD2 (6 bases). The CDR3 runs 14 residues. From germline, CDR1 is SGHNT and CDR2 YYREEE (reference sequence). The germline V and J ends were trimmed by 6 bases and 8 bases, with 20 bases remaining between them. The CDR3 region has the DNA TGTGCCAGCACCAGAGGGCAGGAGGGAGACACCCAGTACTTC. Residues: CASTRGQEGDTQYF.

This clonotype was seen a few times. V and J are TRBV30 and TRBJ1-1; D call uncertain. The CDR3 spans 14 residues. V lost 0 bases and J lost 1, with 9 bases in between. Germline V gene data show CDR1 as GTSNPN and CDR2 as SVGIG (reference sequence). The CDR3 DNA reads as TGTGCCTGGAGTGTATCCGTCGCGAACACTGAAGCTTTCTTT. It translates to CAWSVSVANTEAFF.

CDR3 nucleotide sequence: TGTGCCAGCAGTAAACGTGCGGGAGGACTCTCCTACGAGCAGTACTTC. Protein product: CASSKRAGGLSYEQYF. V is TRBV6-2 or TRBV6-3 and J is TRBJ2-7, with 8 bases fitting TRBD2. From germline, CDR1 is MNHEY and CDR2 SVGEGT. CDR3 length: 16 amino acids. J was trimmed by 0 bases and V by 5 bases; bases with no gene match: 9.

This chain uses TRBV2 with TRBJ2-7; D is unclear. The CDR3 loop spans 12 amino acids. The germline V gene has CDR1 SNHLY and CDR2 FYNNEI. The V end was cut by 5 bases, the J end by 9 bases, with 14 bases between. DNA for the CDR3: TGTGCCAGCAGTTTACAGCCTCCTCGGCAGTACTTC. Residues: CASSLQPPRQYF.

This clonotype was picked up a small number of times. The rearrangement joins TRBV12-3 or TRBV12-4 to TRBJ1-1; 12 bases match TRBD1. The junction had 7 bases not matched to a gene; V was cut back by 4 bases and J by 1 base. The CDR3 totals 17 residues. As DNA, the CDR3 is TGTGCCAGCAGTTCCGGGGACAGGGGGCGAGGGAACACTGAAGCTTTCTTT. This sequence encodes CASSSGDRGRGNTEAFF.

In its sample, this clonotype was seen many times. J is TRBJ1-1 and V is TRBV12-3 or TRBV12-4, with 7 bases that match TRBD1. This CDR3 comprises 13 residues. Losses at the gene ends were 1 base for V and 4 bases for J; bases not matched to a gene: 0. This CDR3 reads CASSLGQGTEAFF. The CDR3 DNA follows: TGTGCCAGCAGTTTAGGACAGGGCACTGAAGCTTTCTTT.

This clonotype was found a few times. The genes are TRBV7-9 and TRBJ2-7; D gene ambiguous. Germline CDR1 SEHNR, CDR2 FQNEAQ (reference sequence). The V and J ends lost 5 bases and 3 bases respectively, with 11 bases between them. The CDR3 is made up of 13 amino acids. CDR3 sequence reads: CASSGIRSYEQYF. DNA of the CDR3: TGTGCCAGCAGCGGGATCCGAAGCTACGAGCAGTACTTC.

This clonotype was counted only a few times. The V and J genes are TRBV21-1 and TRBJ1-1; the table's TRBD1 call for D was not verified on the DNA. TRBV21-1 is described as a pseudogene. The CDR3 extends over 12 amino acids. The CDR3 region has the DNA TGTGCCAGCCAGGGGCTAAACACTGAAGCTTTCTTT. Translating it yields CASQGLNTEAFF.

This clonotype was seen ten or more times. The J gene is TRBJ2-7, the V gene TRBV19, with 14 bases that match TRBD2. Per the germline V gene, CDR1 is LNHDA and CDR2 is SQIVND (reference sequence). The CDR3 extends over 18 amino acids. Trimming at V came to 4 bases and at J to 6 bases, leaving 14 bases not matched to a gene. The CDR3 sequence: CASSTRLAGGPSSVEQYF. The CDR3, as DNA: TGTGCCAGTAGTACCAGACTAGCGGGAGGGCCCTCATCGGTCGAGCAGTACTTC.

This clonotype was detected many times. A junction end diverges from the germline sequence, so it may reflect a read error. The V gene is TRBV7-9, the J gene TRBJ2-1; D is ambiguous. Germline CDR1 is SEHNR and CDR2 is FQNEAQ (reference sequence). The CDR3 extends over 15 amino acids. CDR3 sequence: CASSLAGVLSEKVVF. CDR3 nucleotide sequence: TGTGCCAGCAGCTTAGCTGGAGTGCTATCCGAAAAGGTGGTCTTC.

The sample holds many counts of this clonotype. The chain couples TRBV29-1 to TRBJ2-7, with 7 bases that match TRBD1. The CDR3 is made up of 13 amino acids. J was trimmed by 2 bases and V by 7 bases; bases with no gene match: 8. CDR1 SQVTM and CDR2 ANQGSEA come from the germline V gene. The CDR3 sequence is CSAGSDRAYEQYF. DNA of the CDR3: TGCAGCGCCGGCTCCGACAGGGCCTACGAGCAGTACTTC.

There are many counts of this clonotype. This chain links TRBV27 with TRBJ2-7; a weak D match, TRBD2 (6 bases). Trimming took 1 base from V and 1 from J, leaving 14 bases between them. CDR1 and CDR2 from the germline V gene are MNHEY and SMNVEV (reference sequence). This CDR3 comprises 16 residues. In DNA form, the CDR3 reads TGTGCCAGCAGTTTATTCCCGGGACTGCTTTCCTACGAGCAGTACTTC. This codes for CASSLFPGLLSYEQYF.

The chain links TRBV29-1 to TRBJ2-1, with TRBD1 as a possible D gene (5 bases). Looked up from germline, CDR1 is SQVTM and CDR2 is ANQGSEA. The CDR3 runs 13 residues. V lost 4 bases and J lost 8, with 15 bases in between. CDR3 region: CSVGQGKNHEQFF. CDR3 nucleotides: TGCAGCGTTGGGCAGGGAAAGAATCATGAGCAGTTCTTC.

This clonotype was seen repeatedly, ten times or more. The chain has TRBV7-2 and TRBJ1-2; D gene unclear. Per germline, CDR1 SGHTA and CDR2 FQGNSA. The CDR3 has 14 amino acids. Trimming left V 3 bases short and J 2 bases short, with 10 bases between. The CDR3: CASSFTGRNYGYTF. CDR3 DNA sequence: TGTGCCAGCAGCTTTACTGGTCGGAACTATGGCTACACCTTC.

Ten or more counts support this clonotype. The V gene is TRBV12-3 or TRBV12-4, the J gene TRBJ2-3; D gene uncertain. CDR3 size: 14 residues. V lost 4 bases, J lost 6 bases, and 14 bases lay in between. The CDR3 here is CASSSSFVGDTQYF. CDR3 sequence (DNA): TGTGCCAGCAGTTCCTCTTTTGTTGGGGATACGCAGTATTTT.

There are many counts of this clonotype. The V gene is TRBV18, the J gene TRBJ2-1; no clear D. The germline CDR1 and CDR2 sequences are KGHSH and LQKENI. The V and J ends lost 0 bases and 2 bases respectively, with 8 bases between them. The CDR3 is 15 amino acids. CDR3 sequence reads: CASSPPTKTYNEQFF. The CDR3 coding sequence is TGTGCCAGCTCACCACCAACTAAAACCTACAATGAGCAGTTCTTC.

This clonotype has ten or more counts. The CDR3 sequence is CSVLGGPETQYF. In DNA form, the CDR3 reads TGCAGCGTGTTAGGGGGGCCAGAGACCCAGTACTTC. The V call is TRBV29-1, the J call TRBJ2-5; tentatively, D is TRBD1 or TRBD2 (6 bases each). This CDR3 region has 12 residues. Per germline, CDR1 SQVTM and CDR2 ANQGSEA. Trimming shortened V by 6 bases and J by 4 bases, and 12 bases separated the two germline ends.

Many counts were recorded for this clonotype. The chain employs TRBV30 and TRBJ1-1; D remains ambiguous. Trimming removed 2 bases at V and 1 base at J, with 5 bases between. The CDR3 totals 12 residues. Germline lookup yields CDR1 GTSNPN and CDR2 SVGIG (reference sequence). The CDR3: CAWSKANTEAFF. The CDR3 bases are TGTGCCTGGAGTAAGGCGAACACTGAAGCTTTCTTT.

This clonotype has only a few counts. The rearrangement uses TRBV7-9 and TRBJ2-5; D is possibly TRBD2 (5 bases). Germline V gene data show CDR1 as SEHNR and CDR2 as FQNEAQ (reference sequence). The CDR3 is 17 amino acids. V lost 2 bases and J 1 base, leaving 17 bases between the germline ends. The CDR3, as DNA: TGTGCCAGCAGCTTAACACCCGCCCGGAGCGGCCAAGAGACCCAGTACTTC. It yields the protein CASSLTPARSGQETQYF.

The table lists this clonotype with many counts. The rearrangement uses TRBV4-1 and TRBJ2-1, with 12 bases fitting TRBD2. V lost 1 base, J lost 8 bases, and 15 bases stayed unmatched. There are 19 residues in the CDR3. Germline V gene sequence: CDR1 MGHRA, CDR2 YSYEKL. The CDR3 DNA reads as TGCGCCAGCAGCCAAGGGACAGGGCGGGCTAGCGGGAGGGCCGATGAGCAGTTCTTC. This translates into CASSQGTGRASGRADEQFF.